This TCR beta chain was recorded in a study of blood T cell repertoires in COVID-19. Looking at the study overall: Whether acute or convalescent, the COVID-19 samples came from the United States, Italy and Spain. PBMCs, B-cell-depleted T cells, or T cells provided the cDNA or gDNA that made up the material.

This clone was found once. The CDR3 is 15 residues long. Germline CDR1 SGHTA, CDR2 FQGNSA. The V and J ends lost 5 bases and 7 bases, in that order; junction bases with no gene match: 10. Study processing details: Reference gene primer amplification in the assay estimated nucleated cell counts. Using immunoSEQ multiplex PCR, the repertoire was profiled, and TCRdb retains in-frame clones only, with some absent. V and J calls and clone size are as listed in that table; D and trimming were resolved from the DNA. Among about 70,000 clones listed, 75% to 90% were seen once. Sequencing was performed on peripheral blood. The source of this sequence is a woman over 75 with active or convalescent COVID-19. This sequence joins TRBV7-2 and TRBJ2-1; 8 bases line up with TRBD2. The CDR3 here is CASSRDSGGVNEQFF. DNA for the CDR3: TGTGCCAGCAGCCGCGACTCGGGGGGGGTTAATGAGCAGTTCTTC.